The clone carrying this T cell receptor beta chain was counted once. The antigen is not known. This entry belongs to a study of T cell responses to AZD1222 COVID-19 vaccine. Profiled with immunoSEQ multiplex PCR; TCRdb holds only in-frame clones, not every one. Of 90,000 to 110,000 clones listed, approximately 87% are singletons. This CDR3 comprises 15 residues. Germline trimming cut 4 bases from V and 2 bases from J; bases unmatched to any gene: 7. Germline V CDR1 and CDR2: SGHNT, YYREEE (reference sequence). Overall study results and limits: Vaccine-related CD4 TCRs covered spike, predominating at 160-218 and 743-854. Of spike-specific TCRs, nearly half reportedly target regions left unmutated in variants. With two AZD1222 doses given, Spike-specific TCR breadth and depth both rose. Baseline testing showed seropositivity in only a handful of AZD1222 recipients.

The V gene is TRBV5-4, the J gene TRBJ1-2; TRBD1 aligns across 8 bases. The sequencing used peripheral blood, collected 28 days after the second AZD1222 dose. This TCR derives from an adult who received the AZD1222 COVID-19 vaccine. CDR3 sequence reads: CASSKPTGGNYGYTF. The DNA for the CDR3 is TGTGCCAGCAGCAAGCCTACAGGGGGAAACTATGGCTACACCTTC. The full variable domain, rest sourced from reference TRBV5-4 and TRBJ1-2, is ETGVTQSPTHLIKTRGQQVTLRCSSQSGHNTVSWYQQALGQGPQFIFQYYREEENGRGNFPPRFSGLQFPNYSSELNVNALELDDSALYLCASSKPTGGNYGYTFGSGTRLTVV.